The clone carrying this T cell receptor (beta chain) was seen more than once but under ten times. The antigen is undetermined. This sample is part of a study of cytomegalovirus exposure and HLA in healthy donors. Study results and caveats: Later work found most CMV-associated TCR beta chains apparently HLA-restricted.

The primer mix had 60 Vbeta and 13 Jbeta primers. Profiled with immunoSEQ multiplex PCR; TCRdb holds only in-frame clones, not every one. Here the sample spans 120,000 to 150,000 clones, roughly 82% being singletons. Germline V gene data show CDR1 as LNHNV and CDR2 as YYDKDF (reference sequence). This CDR3 has 12 amino acids. The V end lost 1 base, the J end lost 8 bases, and 6 bases lay between the germline ends. The receptor comes from a man between 18 and 35 years old in good health and CMV-seropositive. Sequencing input: PBMCs. The chain employs TRBV15 and TRBJ2-1, with D perhaps TRBD1 (5 bases). The CDR3 loop reads CATSRGGDEQFF. The CDR3 nucleotides are TGTGCCACCAGCAGAGGGGGCGATGAGCAGTTCTTC.